This TCR beta chain was sequenced in a study of beta chain features in type 1 diabetes. Looking at the study overall: Cells sorted and examined across all samples totaled 85 million to 110 million. Findings and limits, study-wide: A pattern of fewer insertions and more deletions at VDJ junctions was seen in type 1 diabetes patients.

With respect to this clone: Its antigen is unidentified.

Since all of the isolated RNA was reverse transcribed, expressed TCRB transcripts were what got sequenced. Measured with immunoSEQ multiplex PCR; TCRdb has only the in-frame clones, and not every one. The table includes hundreds of thousands of clones, under 70% detected once. Germline CDR1 is MNHEY and CDR2 is SVGAGI. With V trimmed by 6 bases and J by 3 bases, 1 base remained unmatched. The CDR3 spans 13 residues. The chain recombines TRBV6-5 with TRBJ2-7; 11 nucleotides match TRBD2. This TCR derives from a man aged 25-45 years in good health. Source material: naive CD4+ T cells from blood. The CDR3 DNA reads as TGTGCCAGCAGGACTAGCGGGAACTACGAGCAGTACTTC. Translated, it gives CASRTSGNYEQYF.